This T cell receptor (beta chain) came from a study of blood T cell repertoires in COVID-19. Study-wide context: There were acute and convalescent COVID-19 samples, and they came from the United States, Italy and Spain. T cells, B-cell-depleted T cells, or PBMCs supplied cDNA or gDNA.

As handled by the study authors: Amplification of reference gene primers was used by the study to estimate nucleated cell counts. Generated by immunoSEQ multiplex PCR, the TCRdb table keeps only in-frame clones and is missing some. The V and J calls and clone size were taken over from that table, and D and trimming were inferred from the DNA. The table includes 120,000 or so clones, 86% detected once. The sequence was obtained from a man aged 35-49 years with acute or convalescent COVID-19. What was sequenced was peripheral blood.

Here the CDR3 reads CASSQGQGYQPQHF. The DNA of the CDR3 is TGTGCCAGCAGCCAAGGACAGGGTTATCAGCCCCAGCATTTT. The chain couples TRBV7-2 to TRBJ1-5; 8 bases agree with TRBD1. CDR3 size: 14 residues. V was clipped by 5 bases and J by 5 bases; unmatched bases: 5. The germline CDR1 and CDR2 sequences are SGHTA and FQGNSA.